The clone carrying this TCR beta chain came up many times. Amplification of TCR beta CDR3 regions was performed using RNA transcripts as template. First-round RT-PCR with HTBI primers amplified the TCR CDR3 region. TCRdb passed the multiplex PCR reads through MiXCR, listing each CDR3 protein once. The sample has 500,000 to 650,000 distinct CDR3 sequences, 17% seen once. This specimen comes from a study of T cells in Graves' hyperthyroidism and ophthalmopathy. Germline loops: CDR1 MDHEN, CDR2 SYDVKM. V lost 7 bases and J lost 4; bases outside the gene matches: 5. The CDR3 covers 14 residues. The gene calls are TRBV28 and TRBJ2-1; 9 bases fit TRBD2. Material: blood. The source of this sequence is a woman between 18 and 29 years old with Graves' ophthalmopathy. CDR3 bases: TGTGCCAGCATGCTAGCGGGAAGGTACAATGAGCAGTTCTTC. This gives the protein CASMLAGRYNEQFF.